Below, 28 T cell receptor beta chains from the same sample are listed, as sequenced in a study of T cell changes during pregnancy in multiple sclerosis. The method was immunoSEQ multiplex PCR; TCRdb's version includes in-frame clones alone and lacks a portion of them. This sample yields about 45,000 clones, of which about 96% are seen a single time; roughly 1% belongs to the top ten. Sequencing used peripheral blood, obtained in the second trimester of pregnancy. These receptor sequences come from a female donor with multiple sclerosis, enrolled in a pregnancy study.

The CDR3 DNA reads as TGCGCCAGCAGCTCCTCTCGTCGGACAGGGGGCGATTCACCCCTCCACTTT. It encodes CASSSSRRTGGDSPLHF. The V gene is TRBV5-1, the J gene TRBJ1-6; 11 nucleotides agree with TRBD1. This CDR3 comprises 17 residues. CDR1 and CDR2 from the germline V gene are SGHRS and YFSETQ. J lost 8 bases, V lost 3 bases, and 10 bases had no gene match.

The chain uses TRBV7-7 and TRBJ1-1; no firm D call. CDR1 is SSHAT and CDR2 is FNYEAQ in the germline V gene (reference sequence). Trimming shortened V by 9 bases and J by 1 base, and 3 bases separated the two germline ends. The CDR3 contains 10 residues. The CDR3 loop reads CASQNTEAFF. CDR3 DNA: TGTGCCAGTCAGAACACTGAAGCTTTCTTT.

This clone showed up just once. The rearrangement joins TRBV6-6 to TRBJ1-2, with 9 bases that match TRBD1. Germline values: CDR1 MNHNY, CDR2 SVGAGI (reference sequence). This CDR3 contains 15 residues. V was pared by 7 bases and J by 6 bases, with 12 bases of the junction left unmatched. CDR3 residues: CASTQSRDRADGYTF. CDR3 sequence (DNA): TGTGCCAGCACCCAGTCCCGGGACAGGGCGGATGGCTACACCTTC.

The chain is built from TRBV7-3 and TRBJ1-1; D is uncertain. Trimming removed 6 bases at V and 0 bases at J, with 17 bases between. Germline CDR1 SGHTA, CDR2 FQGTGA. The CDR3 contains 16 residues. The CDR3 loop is CASRLSGGNMNTEAFF. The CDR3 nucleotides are TGTGCCAGCAGGCTATCGGGAGGTAACATGAACACTGAAGCTTTCTTT.

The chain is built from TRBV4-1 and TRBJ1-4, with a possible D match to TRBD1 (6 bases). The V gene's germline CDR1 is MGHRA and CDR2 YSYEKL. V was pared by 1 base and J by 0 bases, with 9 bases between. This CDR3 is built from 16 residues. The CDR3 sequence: CASSQGTAATNEKLFF. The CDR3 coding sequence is TGCGCCAGCAGCCAAGGGACAGCTGCAACTAATGAAAAACTGTTTTTT.

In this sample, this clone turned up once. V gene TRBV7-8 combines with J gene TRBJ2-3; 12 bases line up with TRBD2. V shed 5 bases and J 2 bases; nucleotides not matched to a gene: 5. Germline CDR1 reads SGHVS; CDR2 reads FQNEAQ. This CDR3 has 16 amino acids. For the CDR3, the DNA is TGTGCCAGCAGCCCCCGGACTAGCGGGGTCACAGATACGCAGTATTTT. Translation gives CASSPRTSGVTDTQYF.

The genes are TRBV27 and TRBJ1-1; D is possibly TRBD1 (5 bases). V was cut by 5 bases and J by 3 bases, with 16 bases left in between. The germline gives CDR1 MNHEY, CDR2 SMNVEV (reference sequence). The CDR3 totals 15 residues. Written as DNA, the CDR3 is TGTGCCAGCAGTAACCGGGACTCGATCCACACTGAAGCTTTCTTT. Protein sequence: CASSNRDSIHTEAFF.

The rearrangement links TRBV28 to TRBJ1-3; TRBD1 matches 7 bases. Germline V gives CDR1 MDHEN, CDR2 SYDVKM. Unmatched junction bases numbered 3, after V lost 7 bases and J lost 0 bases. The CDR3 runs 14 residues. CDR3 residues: CASMAGGSGNTIYF. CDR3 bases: TGTGCCAGCATGGCAGGGGGCTCTGGAAACACCATATATTTT.

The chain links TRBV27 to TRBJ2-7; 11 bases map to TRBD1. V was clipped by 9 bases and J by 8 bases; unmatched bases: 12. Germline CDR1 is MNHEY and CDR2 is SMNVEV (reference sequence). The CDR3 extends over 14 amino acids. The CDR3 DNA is TGTGCCAGTCAGGCCGGGACAGGGGGAGGCAAGCAGTACTTC. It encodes CASQAGTGGGKQYF.

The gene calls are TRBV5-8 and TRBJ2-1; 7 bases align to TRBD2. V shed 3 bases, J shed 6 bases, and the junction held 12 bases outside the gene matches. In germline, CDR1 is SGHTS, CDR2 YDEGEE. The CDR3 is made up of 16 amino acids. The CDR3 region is CASSSGGRTLRNEQFF. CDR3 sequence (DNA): TGTGCCAGCAGCTCGGGGGGACGGACTCTACGCAATGAGCAGTTCTTC.

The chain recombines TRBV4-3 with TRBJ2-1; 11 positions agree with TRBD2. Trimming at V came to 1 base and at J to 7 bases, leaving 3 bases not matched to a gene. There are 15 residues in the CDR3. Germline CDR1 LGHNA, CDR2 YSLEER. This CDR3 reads CASSQGSGGENEQFF. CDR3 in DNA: TGCGCCAGCAGCCAAGGTAGCGGGGGGGAAAATGAGCAGTTCTTC.

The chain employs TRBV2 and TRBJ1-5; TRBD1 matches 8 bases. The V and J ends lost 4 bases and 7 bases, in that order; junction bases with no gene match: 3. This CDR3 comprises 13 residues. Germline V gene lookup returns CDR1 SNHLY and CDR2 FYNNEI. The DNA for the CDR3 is TGTGCCAGCAGTGTCAGGGGGCAGCAGCCCCAGCATTTT. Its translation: CASSVRGQQPQHF.

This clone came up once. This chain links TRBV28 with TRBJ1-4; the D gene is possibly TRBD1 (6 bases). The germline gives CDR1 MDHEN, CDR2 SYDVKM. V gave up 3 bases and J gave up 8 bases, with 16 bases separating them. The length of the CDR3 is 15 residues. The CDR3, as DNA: TGTGCCAGCAGTTTCGGGTCGACAGGTGGGGAAAAACTGTTTTTT. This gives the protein CASSFGSTGGEKLFF.

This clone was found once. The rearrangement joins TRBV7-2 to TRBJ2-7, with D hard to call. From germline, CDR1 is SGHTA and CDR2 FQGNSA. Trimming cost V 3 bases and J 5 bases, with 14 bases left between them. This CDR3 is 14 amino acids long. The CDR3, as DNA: TGTGCCAGCAGCTTCTCCATCCGGAGTGACGAGCAGTACTTC. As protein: CASSFSIRSDEQYF.

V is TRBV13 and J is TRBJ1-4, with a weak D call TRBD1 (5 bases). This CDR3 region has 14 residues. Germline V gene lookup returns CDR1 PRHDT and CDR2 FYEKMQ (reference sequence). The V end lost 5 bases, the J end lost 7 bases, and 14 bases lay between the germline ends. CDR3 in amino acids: CASSQGLRSEKLFF. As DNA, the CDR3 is TGTGCCAGCAGCCAGGGACTGCGCAGTGAAAAACTGTTTTTT.

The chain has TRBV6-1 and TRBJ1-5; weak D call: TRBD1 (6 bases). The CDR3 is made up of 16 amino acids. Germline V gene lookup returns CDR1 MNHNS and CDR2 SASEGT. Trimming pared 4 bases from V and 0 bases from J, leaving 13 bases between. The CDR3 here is CASSAQGYYSNQPQHF. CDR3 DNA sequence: TGTGCCAGCAGTGCTCAGGGGTACTATAGCAATCAGCCCCAGCATTTT.

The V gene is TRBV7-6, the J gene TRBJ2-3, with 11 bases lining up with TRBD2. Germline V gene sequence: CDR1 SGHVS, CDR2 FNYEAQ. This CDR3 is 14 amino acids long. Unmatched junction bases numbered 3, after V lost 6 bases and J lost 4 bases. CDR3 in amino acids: CASSRLAGPDTQYF. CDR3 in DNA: TGTGCCAGCAGTAGACTAGCGGGGCCAGATACGCAGTATTTT.

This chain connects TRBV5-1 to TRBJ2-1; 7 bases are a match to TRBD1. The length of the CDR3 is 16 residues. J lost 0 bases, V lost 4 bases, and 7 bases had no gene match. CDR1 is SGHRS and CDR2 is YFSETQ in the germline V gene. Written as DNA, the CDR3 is TGCGCCAGCAGCGATAGTCGGGACAGCTCCTACAATGAGCAGTTCTTC. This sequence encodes CASSDSRDSSYNEQFF.

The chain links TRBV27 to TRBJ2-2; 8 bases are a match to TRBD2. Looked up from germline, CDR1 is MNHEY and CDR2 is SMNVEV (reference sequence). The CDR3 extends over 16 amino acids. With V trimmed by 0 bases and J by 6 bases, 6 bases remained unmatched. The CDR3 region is CASSLSSGILSGELFF. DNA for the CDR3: TGTGCCAGCAGTTTATCTAGCGGGATTTTGTCCGGGGAGCTGTTTTTT.

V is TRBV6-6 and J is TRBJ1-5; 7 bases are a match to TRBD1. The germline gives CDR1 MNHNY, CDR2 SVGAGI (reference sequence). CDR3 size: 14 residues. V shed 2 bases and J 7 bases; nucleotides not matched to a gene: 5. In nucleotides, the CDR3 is TGTGCCAGCAGTTACCGGGACAGAAGGCAGCCCCAGCATTTT. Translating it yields CASSYRDRRQPQHF.

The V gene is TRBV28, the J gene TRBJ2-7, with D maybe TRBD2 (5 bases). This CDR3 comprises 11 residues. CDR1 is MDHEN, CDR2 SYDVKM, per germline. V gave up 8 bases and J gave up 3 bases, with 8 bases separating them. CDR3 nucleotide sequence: TGTGCCAGCGGACTCCACTACGAGCAGTACTTC. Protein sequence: CASGLHYEQYF.

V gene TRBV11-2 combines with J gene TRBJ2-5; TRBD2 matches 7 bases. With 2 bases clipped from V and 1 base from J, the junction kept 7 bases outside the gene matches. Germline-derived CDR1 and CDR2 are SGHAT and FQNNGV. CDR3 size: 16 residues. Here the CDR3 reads CASSLYGGRGQETQYF. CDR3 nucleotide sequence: TGTGCCAGCAGCTTATATGGCGGGAGAGGCCAAGAGACCCAGTACTTC.

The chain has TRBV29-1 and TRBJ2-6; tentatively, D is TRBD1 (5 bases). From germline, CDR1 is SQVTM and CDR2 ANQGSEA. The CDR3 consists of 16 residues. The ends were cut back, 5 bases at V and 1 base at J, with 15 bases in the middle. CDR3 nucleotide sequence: TGCAGCGTTCAGGGTGATTCTCGATCTGGGGCCAACGTCCTGACTTTC. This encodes CSVQGDSRSGANVLTF.

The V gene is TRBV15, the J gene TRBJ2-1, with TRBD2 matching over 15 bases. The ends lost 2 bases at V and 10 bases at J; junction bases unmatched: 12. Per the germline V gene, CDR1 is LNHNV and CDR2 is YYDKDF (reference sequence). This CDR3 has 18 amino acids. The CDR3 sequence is CATSRRDGLAGGHREQFF. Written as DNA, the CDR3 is TGTGCCACCAGCAGAAGAGACGGACTAGCGGGAGGGCACAGGGAGCAGTTCTTC.

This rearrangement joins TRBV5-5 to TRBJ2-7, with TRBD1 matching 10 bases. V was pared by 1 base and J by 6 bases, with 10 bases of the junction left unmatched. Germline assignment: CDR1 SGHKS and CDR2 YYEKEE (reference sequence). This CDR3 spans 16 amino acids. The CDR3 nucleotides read TGTGCCAGCAGCTTGATTGGCGGGACAGGGGACGGCGAGCAGTACTTC. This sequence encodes CASSLIGGTGDGEQYF.

CDR3 amino acids: CASSRGSGGNHSPLHF. In nucleotides, the CDR3 is TGTGCCAGTAGTAGGGGCAGTGGTGGAAACCATTCACCCCTCCACTTT. V and J are TRBV19 and TRBJ1-6; D is possibly TRBD1 (5 bases). Germline loops: CDR1 LNHDA, CDR2 SQIVND (reference sequence). The V and J ends lost 4 bases and 8 bases respectively, with 18 bases between them. The CDR3 is 16 amino acids. The full variable domain, completed using reference TRBV19 and TRBJ1-6, is DGGITQSPKYLFRKEGQNVTLSCEQNLNHDAMYWYRQDPGQGLRLIYYSQIVNDFQKGDIAEGYSVSREKKESFPLTVTSAQKNPTAFYLCASSRGSGGNHSPLHFGNGTRLTVT.

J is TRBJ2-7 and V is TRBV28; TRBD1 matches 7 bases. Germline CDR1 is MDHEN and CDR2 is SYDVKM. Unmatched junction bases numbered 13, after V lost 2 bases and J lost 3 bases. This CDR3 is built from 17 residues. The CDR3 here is CASSLIGRGQINYEQYF. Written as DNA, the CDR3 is TGTGCCAGCAGTTTAATAGGTCGGGGACAGATTAACTACGAGCAGTACTTC.

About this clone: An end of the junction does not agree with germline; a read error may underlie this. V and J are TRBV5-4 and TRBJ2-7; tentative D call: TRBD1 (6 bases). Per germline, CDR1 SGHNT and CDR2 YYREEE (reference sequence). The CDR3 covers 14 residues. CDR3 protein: CAGSLNNRAYEQYF. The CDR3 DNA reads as TGTGCCGGCAGCTTGAATAACAGGGCCTACGAGCAGTACTTC.